This T cell receptor beta chain stems from a study of tumor-infiltrating lymphocytes in localized non-small cell lung cancer (dated by TCRdb to about 2021). Background on the whole study: The cohort covered several histologies, both smokers and never-smokers, and patients whose samples were collected after neoadjuvant chemotherapy. A total of around 50 patients were part of the paired comparison of immunoSEQ T-cell fraction between tumor and uninvolved lung. The overall ICON cohort comprised 150 surgical patients with localized non-small cell lung cancer whose tumors were resected. Alongside flow cytometry, multiplex immunofluorescence, RNA-seq, exome sequencing and proteomics, TCR sequencing was applied to the same patients as one of several integrated assays. Each patient contributed resected tumor tissue and uninvolved lung tissue from the same patient, described as non-adjacent to the tumor. The study at large found these results: Assay coverage differed among patients according to how much tissue was available, so only a subset of the cohort had TCR sequencing. No difference in TCR-derived T-cell fraction was observed between the flow cytometry-defined immunotypes IM1 (good prognosis) and IM2 (poor prognosis). Higher T cell infiltration in tumors than in uninvolved lung tissue was supported by TCRbeta sequencing, consistent with immunofluorescence CD3 counts. Different pieces of the same tissue were used for different assays, so technical variation could not be separated from intratumor heterogeneity. Recurrence-free survival showed no association with tumor T-cell fraction from TCR sequencing (p = 0.61).

With respect to this clone: No antigen is known for it. It has no much larger one-base neighbor in the sample; base qualities were not kept.

From cysteine to phenylalanine, the CDR3 is 12 amino acids long. Left in the record is the CDR3 DNA by itself, 36 bases read in frame from the first base. V is clipped by 3 bases and J by 3 bases, and the sequence between their germline boundaries is 6 bases long. CDR1 and CDR2 are drawn from the germline V gene (reference sequence): LNHDA, SQIVND. The T-cell fraction in tumor and uninvolved lung tissue was provided by TCR sequencing with the immunoSEQ assay. The source study handled its data this way. For survival analysis, patients were divided into high (upper tertile) and low (lower two tertiles) T-cell fraction groups, which were compared by log-rank test. A signed-rank test was used to check for differences in T-cell fraction between paired tumor and uninvolved lung. TCRdb carries this immuneACCESS record with in-frame sequences only. Its versions omit some clonotypes, under half of them owing to an unresolved V gene in the studies checked, with the rest unexplained. V, J and clone size reflect that table, while D and trimming were determined from the DNA. This sample lists about 12,000 clones; 80% were detected once. Clones ranked in the top ten supply over 9.5% of the sample.

ICON enrollment began in the first half of 2016, and the last patient was enrolled in late 2018. Fresh tumor and matched uninvolved tissue for in-depth immune analyses, including TCR sequencing, were collected from a subcohort of approximately 82 patients. No cell sorting was done, and TCR sequencing was instead run on DNA isolated from bulk tissue. Recombination linked TRBV19 to TRBJ2-7, with the D gene call left open. This TCR derives from a human donor with non-small cell lung cancer. What was sequenced was lung tumor tissue. The DNA sequence is given as TGTGCCAGTAGTATTAACGGCTACGAGCAGTACTTC. Translation gives CASSINGYEQYF.